The 22 T cell receptor beta chains given below trace back to one sample, sequenced in a study of blood T cell repertoires in COVID-19. Only in-frame clones appear in the TCRdb table, and some are missing; sequencing was by immunoSEQ multiplex PCR. The profile shows 150,000 or so clones, 70% to 90% of them singletons. The sequenced material came from peripheral blood. These receptor sequences come from a human donor in a cohort sampled during active COVID-19.

The chain recombines TRBV29-1 with TRBJ1-5; 8 bases fit TRBD1. CDR1 is SQVTM, CDR2 ANQGSEA, per germline. With 4 bases clipped from V and 7 bases from J, the junction kept 6 bases outside the gene matches. The CDR3 is made up of 13 amino acids. In nucleotides, the CDR3 is TGCAGCGTTGGCCAGGGGGCAGGACAGCCCCAGCATTTT. Translating it yields CSVGQGAGQPQHF.

The CDR3 region has the DNA TGTGCCTGGAGTGGCAGGGGAGAAGGCTACACCTTC. As protein: CAWSGRGEGYTF. The chain links TRBV30 to TRBJ1-2; TRBD1 might be the D (6 bases). Trimming removed 1 base from V and 8 bases from J, with 11 bases in between. Germline V gives CDR1 GTSNPN, CDR2 SVGIG (reference sequence). CDR3 length: 12 amino acids.

V gene TRBV7-2 combines with J gene TRBJ1-6; 7 nucleotides agree with TRBD1. Per germline, CDR1 SGHTA and CDR2 FQGNSA. The CDR3 totals 15 residues. Trimming removed 0 bases from V and 8 bases from J; junction bases left unmatched: 4. CDR3 nucleotides: TGTGCCAGCAGCTTAGCCCGACAGGGTTATTCACCCCTCCACTTT. Translation: CASSLARQGYSPLHF. The variable domain in full, completed from reference TRBV7-2 and TRBJ1-6, reads GAGVSQSPSNKVTEKGKDVELRCDPISGHTALYWYRQSLGQGLEFLIYFQGNSAPDKSGLPSDRFSAERTGGSVSTLTIQRTQQEDSAVYLCASSLARQGYSPLHFGNGTRLTVT.

V is TRBV6-1 and J is TRBJ1-4, with 7 bases identical to TRBD1. Trimming removed 3 bases from V and 5 bases from J; junction bases left unmatched: 6. This CDR3 region has 15 residues. CDR1 MNHNS and CDR2 SASEGT come from the germline V gene. For the CDR3, the DNA is TGTGCCAGCAGTGATTTGGGACAGCCAAATGAAAAACTGTTTTTT. This gives the protein CASSDLGQPNEKLFF.

This clone was observed a handful of times. J is TRBJ1-1 and V is TRBV28, with TRBD1 matching over 9 bases. The CDR3 spans 13 residues. Germline values: CDR1 MDHEN, CDR2 SYDVKM. V gave up 6 bases and J gave up 6 bases; unmatched junction bases: 5. CDR3 DNA sequence: TGTGCCAGCAGGCTCACAGGGGGCGCTGAAGCTTTCTTT. Translation: CASRLTGGAEAFF.

The chain couples TRBV5-1 to TRBJ2-3; D not certain. Trimming pared 0 bases from V and 5 bases from J, leaving 7 bases between. The CDR3 spans 13 residues. The germline V gene has CDR1 SGHRS and CDR2 YFSETQ. The CDR3 region has the DNA TGCGCCAGCAGCTTGGCCGTTATAGATACGCAGTATTTT. Protein sequence: CASSLAVIDTQYF.

V and J are TRBV9 and TRBJ2-7; 7 bases map to TRBD2. The CDR3 totals 15 residues. V shed 4 bases, J shed 4 bases, and the junction held 11 bases outside the gene matches. The V gene's germline CDR1 is SGDLS and CDR2 YYNGEE. For the CDR3, the DNA is TGTGCCAGCAGCCCCAGGTGGGAGGGAGAGTACGAGCAGTACTTC. Encoded protein: CASSPRWEGEYEQYF.

The chain is built from TRBV14 and TRBJ2-2; D possibly corresponds to TRBD1 (6 bases). There are 15 residues in the CDR3. The ends were cut back, 0 bases at V and 3 bases at J, with 8 bases in the middle. Germline V gene data show CDR1 as SGHDN and CDR2 as FVKESK. CDR3 in amino acids: CASSQDGGYTGELFF. For the CDR3, the DNA is TGTGCCAGCAGCCAAGATGGGGGCTACACCGGGGAGCTGTTTTTT. The full variable domain, with the rest looked up from reference TRBV14 and TRBJ2-2, is EAGVTQFPSHSVIEKGQTVTLRCDPISGHDNLYWYRRVMGKEIKFLLHFVKESKQDESGMPNNRFLAERTGGTYSTLKVQPAELEDSGVYFCASSQDGGYTGELFFGEGSRLTVL.

The chain couples TRBV6-1 to TRBJ2-3; TRBD1 matches 9 bases. CDR1 is MNHNS and CDR2 is SASEGT in the germline V gene. V gave up 1 base and J gave up 2 bases; unmatched junction bases: 7. The CDR3 contains 17 residues. This CDR3 is CASSEGDRVRFTDTQYF. In nucleotides, the CDR3 is TGTGCCAGCAGTGAAGGGGACAGGGTTAGATTCACAGATACGCAGTATTTT.

This chain joins TRBV29-1 and TRBJ2-5; D ambiguous. The CDR3 extends over 12 amino acids. V lost 5 bases and J 4 bases, leaving 11 bases between the germline ends. CDR1 and CDR2 (germline): SQVTM, ANQGSEA. CDR3 loop: CSVFRVGETQYF. In nucleotides, the CDR3 is TGCAGCGTTTTTCGGGTTGGAGAGACCCAGTACTTC.

V usage is TRBV30 and J usage is TRBJ1-2; no definite D call. CDR1 and CDR2 (germline): GTSNPN, SVGIG (reference sequence). The CDR3 totals 11 residues. V was trimmed by 5 bases and J by 7 bases, leaving 11 bases between them. The CDR3: CAWGRQGGYTF. CDR3 nucleotide sequence: TGTGCCTGGGGGAGACAAGGTGGCTACACCTTC. Together with reference TRBV30 and TRBJ1-2, the CDR3 gives the full variable domain: SQTIHQWPATLVQPVGSPLSLECTVEGTSNPNLYWYRQAAGRGLQLLFYSVGIGQISSEVPQNLSASRPQDRQFILSSKKLLLSDSGFYLCAWGRQGGYTFGSGTRLTVV.

This clone showed up just once. The CDR3 spells CASRQKGGGGYTF. In nucleotides, the CDR3 is TGTGCCAGCAGACAAAAGGGGGGGGGCGGCTACACCTTC. This rearrangement joins TRBV6-5 to TRBJ1-2; D perhaps matches TRBD1 (6 bases). CDR1 and CDR2 from the germline V gene are MNHEY and SVGAGI. The CDR3 consists of 13 residues. V gave up 6 bases and J gave up 8 bases, with 16 bases separating them.

The chain carries TRBV29-1 and TRBJ2-4, with D possibly TRBD1 on 6 matching bases. The CDR3 spans 13 residues. Deletions cut 2 bases from V and 3 bases from J, with 8 bases between. Germline V gene data show CDR1 as SQVTM and CDR2 as ANQGSEA. This CDR3 reads CSVESGDKNIQYF. The CDR3 nucleotides are TGCAGCGTTGAATCAGGGGACAAAAACATTCAGTACTTC. Full variable domain (remainder filled in from reference TRBV29-1 and TRBJ2-4): SAVISQKPSRDICQRGTSLTIQCQVDSQVTMMFWYRQQPGQSLTLIATANQGSEATYESGFVIDKFPISRPNLTFSTLTVSNMSPEDSSIYLCSVESGDKNIQYFGAGTRLSVL.

The chain is built from TRBV7-9 and TRBJ2-3; 9 nucleotides match TRBD2. Germline V gene data show CDR1 as SEHNR and CDR2 as FQNEAQ (reference sequence). The CDR3 loop spans 15 amino acids. Trimming removed 6 bases from V and 0 bases from J; junction bases left unmatched: 4. The CDR3 DNA sequence: TGTGCCAGCAGGGGTAGCGGGGGAAGCACAGATACGCAGTATTTT. It yields the protein CASRGSGGSTDTQYF.

The gene calls are TRBV3-1 (or the pseudogene TRBV3-2) and TRBJ1-5; D is unclear. The V end lost 0 bases, the J end lost 0 bases, and 6 bases lay between the germline ends. Germline V gene sequence: CDR1 LGHDT, CDR2 YNNKEL (reference sequence). This CDR3 region has 15 residues. The CDR3 DNA reads as TGTGCCAGCAGCCAAGATCACAATAGCAATCAGCCCCAGCATTTT. This encodes CASSQDHNSNQPQHF.

About this clone: Other DNA sequences within the sample encode an identical CDR3. This sequence joins TRBV5-1 and TRBJ2-3; 9 bases fit TRBD2. The V gene's germline CDR1 is SGHRS and CDR2 YFSETQ. J gave up 2 bases and V 0 bases, and 7 bases lay outside the gene matches. The CDR3 runs to 17 residues. Written as DNA, the CDR3 is TGCGCCAGCAGCTTGGCCCGTGCGGGGGGGGACACAGATACGCAGTATTTT. This encodes CASSLARAGGDTDTQYF.

The chain couples TRBV29-1 to TRBJ1-3; TRBD1 matches at 9 bases. The CDR3 spans 15 residues. Germline V gene sequence: CDR1 SQVTM, CDR2 ANQGSEA. V was pared by 6 bases and J by 0 bases, with 6 bases of the junction left unmatched. The CDR3 protein is CSVEDRGSSGNTIYF. CDR3 bases: TGCAGCGTAGAGGACAGGGGTAGCTCTGGAAACACCATATATTTT.

The chain recombines TRBV30 with TRBJ1-1, with TRBD1 matching over 7 bases. The V and J ends lost 5 bases and 5 bases, in that order; junction bases with no gene match: 14. This CDR3 contains 15 residues. Germline-derived CDR1 and CDR2 are GTSNPN and SVGIG (reference sequence). This chain's CDR3 is CAWGTIRQGETEAFF. The CDR3 nucleotides read TGTGCCTGGGGGACAATTCGACAGGGAGAAACTGAAGCTTTCTTT.

The rearrangement links TRBV7-4 to TRBJ2-7; 7 bases agree with TRBD1. J lost 1 base, V lost 7 bases, and 7 bases had no gene match. Germline CDR1 SGHVT, CDR2 SQSDAQ. The CDR3 spans 14 residues. CDR3 loop: CASITGVISYEQYF. In DNA form, the CDR3 reads TGTGCCAGCATTACAGGGGTTATTTCCTACGAGCAGTACTTC.

The genes are TRBV30 and TRBJ1-1; tentatively, D is TRBD1 (5 bases). V lost 0 bases, J lost 4 bases, and 18 bases lay in between. Germline CDR1 is GTSNPN and CDR2 is SVGIG (reference sequence). The CDR3 contains 16 residues. The CDR3 DNA reads as TGTGCCTGGAGTGTATTGCAGGGTAAGGGTCTCACTGAAGCTTTCTTT. It codes for CAWSVLQGKGLTEAFF.

V and J are TRBV11-3 and TRBJ2-7; 7 positions agree with TRBD2. Germline V gives CDR1 SGHNT, CDR2 YENEEA. V was clipped by 4 bases and J by 6 bases; unmatched bases: 3. The CDR3 contains 12 residues. CDR3 sequence (DNA): TGTGCCAGCAGCTCCCGCGGGGGCGAGCAGTACTTC. Translation: CASSSRGGEQYF.

About this clone: Other DNA sequences in this sample translate to the same CDR3. The CDR3 loop reads CASSPSRNEQFF. Written as DNA, the CDR3 is TGTGCCAGCAGCCCTAGTCGGAATGAGCAGTTCTTC. The rearrangement links TRBV9 to TRBJ2-1; D not certain. The germline V and J ends were trimmed by 4 bases and 7 bases, with 9 bases remaining between them. Looked up from germline, CDR1 is SGDLS and CDR2 is YYNGEE. The CDR3 extends over 12 amino acids.